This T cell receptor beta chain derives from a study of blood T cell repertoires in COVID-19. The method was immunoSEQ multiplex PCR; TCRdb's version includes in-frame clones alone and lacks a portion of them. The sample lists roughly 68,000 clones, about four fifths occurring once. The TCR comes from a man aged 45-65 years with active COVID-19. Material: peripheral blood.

CDR3 coding DNA: TGTGCCAGCAGCCTTCGGGACAGCCAAGAGACCCAGTACTTC. Encoded protein: CASSLRDSQETQYF. This chain connects TRBV3-1 (or the pseudogene TRBV3-2) to TRBJ2-5; 7 nucleotides line up with TRBD1. The germline CDR1 and CDR2 sequences are LGHDT and YNNKEL (reference sequence). V gave up 4 bases and J gave up 1 base; unmatched junction bases: 3. The CDR3 is 14 residues long.